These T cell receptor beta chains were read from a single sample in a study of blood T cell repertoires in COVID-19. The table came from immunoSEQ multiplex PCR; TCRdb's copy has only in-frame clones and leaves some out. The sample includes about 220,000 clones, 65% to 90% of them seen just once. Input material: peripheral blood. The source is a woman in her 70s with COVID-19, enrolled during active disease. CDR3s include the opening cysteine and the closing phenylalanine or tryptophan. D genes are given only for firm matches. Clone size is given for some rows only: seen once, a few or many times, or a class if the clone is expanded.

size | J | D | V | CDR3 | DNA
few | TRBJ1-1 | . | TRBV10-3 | CAISEGVEHTEAFF | TGTGCCATCAGTGAAGGAGTAGAACACACTGAAGCTTTCTTT
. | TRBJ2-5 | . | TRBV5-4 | CASSTVQGLVKETQYF | TGTGCCAGCAGCACAGTGCAGGGGTTGGTAAAAGAGACCCAGTACTTC
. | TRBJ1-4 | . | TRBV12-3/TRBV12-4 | CASSLAEFEKLFF | TGTGCCAGCAGTTTAGCCGAGTTTGAAAAACTGTTTTTT
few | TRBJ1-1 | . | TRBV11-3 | CASSPQTGIMNTEAFF | TGTGCCAGCAGCCCCCAGACAGGAATCATGAACACTGAAGCTTTCTTT
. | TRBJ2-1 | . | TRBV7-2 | CASSPTRYEQFF | TGTGCCAGCAGCCCTACCCGGTATGAGCAGTTCTTC
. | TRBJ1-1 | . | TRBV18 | CASSSTGRNTEAFF | TGTGCCAGCTCATCGACAGGTAGGAACACTGAAGCTTTCTTT
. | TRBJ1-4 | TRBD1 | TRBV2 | CASSEGGQKNEKLFF | TGTGCCAGCAGTGAAGGGGGACAGAAGAATGAAAAACTGTTTTTT
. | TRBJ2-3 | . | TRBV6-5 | CASSYYLKDTQYF | TGTGCCAGCAGTTACTATCTAAAGGATACGCAGTATTTT
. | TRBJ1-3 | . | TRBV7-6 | CASINGTPYSGNTIYF | TGTGCCAGCATCAATGGGACACCGTACTCTGGAAACACCATATATTTT
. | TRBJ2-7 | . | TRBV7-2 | CASSLLVREQYF | TGTGCCAGCAGCTTATTGGTGCGCGAGCAGTACTTC
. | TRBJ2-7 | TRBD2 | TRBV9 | CASSGRAGAYEQYF | TGTGCCAGCAGCGGAAGAGCGGGGGCCTACGAGCAGTACTTC
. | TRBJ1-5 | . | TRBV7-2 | CASSLGGGEWQPQHF | TGTGCCAGCAGCTTGGGAGGCGGGGAATGGCAGCCCCAGCATTTT
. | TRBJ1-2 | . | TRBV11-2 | CASSFHDFVGYGYTF | TGTGCCAGCAGCTTTCATGACTTCGTGGGCTATGGCTACACCTTC
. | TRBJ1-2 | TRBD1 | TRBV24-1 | CATSEGTGGDERYGYTF | TGTGCCACCAGTGAGGGGACAGGGGGCGACGAACGCTATGGCTACACCTTC
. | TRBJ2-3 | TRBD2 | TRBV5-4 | CASSLELAGVRDTQYF | TGTGCCAGCAGCTTGGAACTAGCGGGAGTTCGGGATACGCAGTATTTT
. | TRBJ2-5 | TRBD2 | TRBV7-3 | CASSLQSGRIETQYF | TGTGCCAGCAGCTTACAAAGCGGGAGGATAGAGACCCAGTACTTC
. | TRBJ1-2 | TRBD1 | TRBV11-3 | CASSLDHPRQGGGGYTF | TGTGCCAGCAGCCTTGACCATCCAAGACAGGGCGGTGGCGGCTACACCTTC
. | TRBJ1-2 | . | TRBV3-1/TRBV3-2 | CASSLAGSYGYTF | TGTGCCAGCAGCCTGGCGGGGAGCTATGGCTACACCTTC
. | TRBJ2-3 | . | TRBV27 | CASSLYFSVHTQYF | TGTGCCAGCAGTTTATATTTCAGCGTCCATACGCAGTATTTT
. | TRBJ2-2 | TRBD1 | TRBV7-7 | CASSRDRGGGELFF | TGTGCTAGCAGCCGGGACAGGGGTGGCGGGGAGCTGTTTTTT
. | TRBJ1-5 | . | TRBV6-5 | CASRRASGQPQHF | TGTGCCAGCAGGCGTGCGTCCGGGCAGCCCCAGCATTTT
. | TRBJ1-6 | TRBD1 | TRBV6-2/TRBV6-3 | CASSYNVGQALSPLHF | TGTGCCAGCAGTTACAACGTGGGACAGGCCCTTTCACCCCTCCACTTT
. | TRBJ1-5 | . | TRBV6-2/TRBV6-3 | CASSPGDRQPQHF | TGTGCCAGCAGTCCAGGGGATCGCCAGCCCCAGCATTTT
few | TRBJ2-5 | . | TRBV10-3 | CAISDRRQREETQYF | TGTGCCATCAGTGACAGGAGACAGCGGGAAGAGACCCAGTACTTC
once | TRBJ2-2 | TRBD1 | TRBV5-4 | CASSRDRNTGELFF | TGTGCCAGCAGCAGGGACAGAAACACCGGGGAGCTGTTTTTT
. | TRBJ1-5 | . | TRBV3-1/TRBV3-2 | CASSQEGANQPQHF | TGTGCCAGCAGCCAAGAGGGGGCAAATCAGCCCCAGCATTTT
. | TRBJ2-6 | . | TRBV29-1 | CSVDLAHGANVLTF | TGCAGCGTTGATTTAGCGCATGGGGCCAACGTCCTGACTTTC
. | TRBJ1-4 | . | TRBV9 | CASSPRLARANEKLFF | TGTGCCAGCAGCCCCCGGTTGGCTCGGGCTAATGAAAAACTGTTTTTT
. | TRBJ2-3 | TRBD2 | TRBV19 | CASIAGPTDTQYF | TGTGCCAGTATAGCGGGCCCTACAGATACGCAGTATTTT
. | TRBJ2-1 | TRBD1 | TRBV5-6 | CASSLGTGQGLEQFF | TGTGCCAGCAGCTTAGGGACAGGTCAGGGACTTGAGCAGTTCTTC
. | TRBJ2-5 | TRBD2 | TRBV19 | CASRGGLAGGQETQYF | TGTGCCAGTAGGGGGGGACTAGCGGGAGGTCAAGAGACCCAGTACTTC
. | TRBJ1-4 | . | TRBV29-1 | CSAQLVGGESNEKLFF | TGCAGCGCCCAGCTTGTCGGGGGGGAATCCAATGAAAAACTGTTTTTT
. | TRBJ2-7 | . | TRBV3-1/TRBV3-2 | CASSQARASEQYF | TGTGCCAGCAGCCAAGCTAGAGCGTCCGAGCAGTACTTC
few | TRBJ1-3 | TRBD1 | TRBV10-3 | CAISESGQGGNTIYF | TGTGCCATCAGTGAGTCGGGACAGGGCGGAAACACCATATATTTT
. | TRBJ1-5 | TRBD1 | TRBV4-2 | CASSQQTGTADNQPQHF | TGTGCCAGCAGCCAGCAAACCGGGACAGCAGACAATCAGCCCCAGCATTTT
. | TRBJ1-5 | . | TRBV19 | CASSIAQFNQPQHF | TGTGCCAGTAGTATAGCGCAGTTTAATCAGCCCCAGCATTTT
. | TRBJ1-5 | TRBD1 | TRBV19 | CASSGTGGNQPQHF | TGTGCCAGTAGTGGTACAGGGGGGAATCAGCCCCAGCATTTT
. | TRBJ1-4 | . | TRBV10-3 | CAISESAGAREKLFF | TGTGCCATCAGTGAGTCCGCGGGGGCCCGGGAAAAACTGTTTTTT
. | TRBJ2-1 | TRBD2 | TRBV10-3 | CAISEPGLAGGNEQFF | TGTGCCATCAGTGAACCGGGACTAGCGGGGGGCAATGAGCAGTTCTTC
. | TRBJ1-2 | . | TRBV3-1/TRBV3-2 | CASSQYGADYGYTF | TGTGCCAGCAGCCAATATGGGGCCGACTATGGCTACACCTTC
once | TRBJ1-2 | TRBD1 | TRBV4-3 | CASSQVGQGAVNYGYTF | TGCGCCAGCAGCCAAGTCGGACAGGGGGCGGTTAACTATGGCTACACCTTC
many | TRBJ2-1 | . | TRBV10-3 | CAISDRGTDEQFF | TGTGCCATCAGTGACAGGGGCACCGATGAGCAGTTCTTC
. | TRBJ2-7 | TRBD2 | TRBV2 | CASSELGRTSGNEQYF | TGTGCCAGCAGTGAATTAGGCCGGACTAGCGGGAACGAGCAGTACTTC
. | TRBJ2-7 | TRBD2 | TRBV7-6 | CASSQESGGVYEQYF | TGTGCCAGCAGCCAAGAGAGCGGGGGCGTCTACGAGCAGTACTTC
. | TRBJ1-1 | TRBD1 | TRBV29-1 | CSVDDRVNTEAFF | TGCAGCGTGGATGACAGGGTGAACACTGAAGCTTTCTTT
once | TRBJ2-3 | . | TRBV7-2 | CASSLGRQSTDTQYF | TGTGCCAGCAGCTTAGGCCGACAGAGCACAGATACGCAGTATTTT
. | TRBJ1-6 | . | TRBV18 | CASSPSDSSYNSPLHF | TGTGCCAGCTCACCATCGGACAGCTCCTATAATTCACCCCTCCACTTT
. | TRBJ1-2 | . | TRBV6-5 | CASSYSQAPYGYTF | TGTGCCAGCAGTTACTCGCAGGCCCCCTATGGCTACACCTTC
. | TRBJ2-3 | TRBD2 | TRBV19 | CASSDLPPGGHTDTQYF | TGTGCCAGTAGTGACCTCCCTCCGGGGGGTCACACAGATACGCAGTATTTT
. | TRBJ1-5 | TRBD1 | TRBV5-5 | CASTPTGFASNQPQHF | TGTGCCAGCACCCCGACAGGGTTTGCAAGCAATCAGCCCCAGCATTTT